The 13 T cell receptor beta chains listed next were all sequenced from one sample in a study of blood T cell repertoires in COVID-19. Profiling relied on immunoSEQ multiplex PCR, and the TCRdb table lists in-frame clones only, not all of them. The data contain over 200,000 clones, around 90% of them singletons. Material: PBMCs or T cells enriched from blood (not recorded which). These receptors were obtained from a woman under 40 who had been exposed to COVID-19.

The chain is built from TRBV6-5 and TRBJ2-5; 10 nucleotides align to TRBD2. Trimming cost V 1 base and J 7 bases; bases outside gene matches: 6. CDR1 MNHEY and CDR2 SVGAGI come from the germline V gene. The CDR3 contains 15 residues. The CDR3 reads CASSYYSSGSLTQYF. The CDR3 DNA is TGTGCCAGCAGTTACTATTCTAGCGGGAGTTTGACCCAGTACTTC.

This clone was counted a few times. The V call is TRBV18, the J call TRBJ1-1, with no clear D. CDR1 and CDR2 from the germline V gene are KGHSH and LQKENI. V was trimmed by 6 bases and J by 1 base, leaving 12 bases between them. This CDR3 is built from 14 residues. The CDR3 is CASSGVKTNTEAFF. The CDR3 DNA follows: TGTGCCAGCTCGGGAGTCAAAACGAACACTGAAGCTTTCTTT.

The chain carries TRBV19 and TRBJ2-3, with 14 bases fitting TRBD2. V shed 6 bases and J 5 bases; nucleotides not matched to a gene: 7. The CDR3 is made up of 16 amino acids. The germline gives CDR1 LNHDA, CDR2 SQIVND (reference sequence). DNA of the CDR3: TGTGCCAGTAGGCCCCCGGGACTAGCGGGAGTAGATACGCAGTATTTT. It specifies CASRPPGLAGVDTQYF.

The V gene is TRBV19, the J gene TRBJ1-2; D may be TRBD1 (5 bases). Trimming shortened V by 3 bases and J by 0 bases, and 8 bases separated the two germline ends. The CDR3 length is 14 residues. Germline-derived CDR1 and CDR2 are LNHDA and SQIVND (reference sequence). The CDR3 region is CASSITGPNYGYTF. In DNA form, the CDR3 reads TGTGCCAGTAGTATTACAGGACCTAACTATGGCTACACCTTC. Supplemented by reference TRBV19 and TRBJ1-2, the full variable domain reads DGGITQSPKYLFRKEGQNVTLSCEQNLNHDAMYWYRQDPGQGLRLIYYSQIVNDFQKGDIAEGYSVSREKKESFPLTVTSAQKNPTAFYLCASSITGPNYGYTFGSGTRLTVV.

The gene calls are TRBV10-3 and TRBJ1-4; 7 positions agree with TRBD1. This CDR3 is 16 amino acids long. The germline gives CDR1 ENHRY, CDR2 SYGVKD. The V gene end was trimmed by 3 bases and the J gene end by 2 bases; junction bases not matched to a gene: 6. CDR3 sequence (DNA): TGTGCCATCAGTGAATCACAGGGGATCACTAATGAAAAACTGTTTTTT. It yields the protein CAISESQGITNEKLFF.

This chain uses TRBV11-1 with TRBJ2-7; D uncertain. Looked up from germline, CDR1 is SGHAT and CDR2 is FQDESV (reference sequence). This CDR3 has 13 amino acids. Trimming cost V 0 bases and J 4 bases, with 7 bases left between them. CDR3 bases: TGTGCCAGCAGCTTAGCGGCCCCATACGAGCAGTACTTC. Residues: CASSLAAPYEQYF. The full variable domain, in which reference TRBV11-1 and TRBJ2-7 provide the parts outside the CDR3, is EAEVAQSPRYKITEKSQAVAFWCDPISGHATLYWYRQILGQGPELLVQFQDESVVDDSQLPKDRFSAERLKGVDSTLKIQPAELGDSAMYLCASSLAAPYEQYFGPGTRLTVT.

The rearrangement uses TRBV24-1 and TRBJ2-1; TRBD2 agrees at 16 bases. The CDR3 is 16 residues long. Looked up from germline, CDR1 is KGHDR and CDR2 is SFDVKD. The V and J ends lost 3 bases and 9 bases, in that order; junction bases with no gene match: 4. The CDR3: CATSDRGTSGRGEQFF. CDR3 DNA: TGTGCCACCAGTGATAGGGGGACTAGCGGGAGGGGTGAGCAGTTCTTC.

The chain uses TRBV30 and TRBJ1-4; 7 bases line up with TRBD1. With V trimmed by 4 bases and J by 7 bases, 12 bases remained unmatched. Germline V gene data show CDR1 as GTSNPN and CDR2 as SVGIG (reference sequence). CDR3 size: 15 residues. The CDR3 nucleotides are TGTGCCTGGACCCCAGGACAGGAGCTCAGTGAAAAACTGTTTTTT. This codes for CAWTPGQELSEKLFF.

This clone appeared many times. The chain carries TRBV27 and TRBJ2-7; 10 bases agree with TRBD1. V lost 5 bases, J lost 2 bases, and 3 bases stayed unmatched. Germline loops: CDR1 MNHEY, CDR2 SMNVEV (reference sequence). CDR3 length: 14 residues. Here the CDR3 DNA reads TGTGCCAGCAGTGACGGGACAGGGGCCTACGAGCAGTACTTC. This codes for CASSDGTGAYEQYF.

The gene calls are TRBV27 and TRBJ1-5; 9 bases match TRBD1. The CDR3 extends over 16 amino acids. V shed 4 bases, J shed 3 bases, and the junction held 7 bases outside the gene matches. Germline-derived CDR1 and CDR2 are MNHEY and SMNVEV (reference sequence). The CDR3 DNA is TGTGCCAGCAGTTCCCTTAGGACAGGGGACAATCAGCCCCAGCATTTT. This encodes CASSSLRTGDNQPQHF.

The V gene is TRBV25-1, the J gene TRBJ2-1; 7 bases map to TRBD2. CDR1 and CDR2 (germline): MGHDK, SYGVNS. This CDR3 contains 15 residues. With 3 bases clipped from V and 9 bases from J, the junction kept 11 bases outside the gene matches. The CDR3 loop reads CASSDPTRLAAEQFF. In nucleotides, the CDR3 is TGTGCCAGCAGTGATCCCACTCGACTAGCAGCTGAGCAGTTCTTC. Based on the CDR3 plus reference TRBV25-1 and TRBJ2-1, the full variable domain is EADIYQTPRYLVIGTGKKITLECSQTMGHDKMYWYQQDPGMELHLIHYSYGVNSTEKGDLSSESTVSRIRTEHFPLTLESARPSHTSQYLCASSDPTRLAAEQFFGPGTRLTVL.

The V call is TRBV20-1, the J call TRBJ1-1; D not resolved. The CDR3 totals 11 residues. V shed 6 bases and J shed 6 bases, with 11 bases lying between them. Germline V CDR1 and CDR2: DFQATT, SNEGSKA (reference sequence). The CDR3 region is CSATIQSEAFF. CDR3 sequence (DNA): TGCAGTGCCACTATACAATCTGAAGCTTTCTTT.

The chain employs TRBV12-3 or TRBV12-4 and TRBJ1-2; D perhaps matches TRBD1 (6 bases). CDR3 length equals 13 residues. V lost 4 bases and J 0 bases, leaving 6 bases between the germline ends. The CDR3 sequence: CASSYRANYGYTF. The CDR3 DNA sequence: TGTGCCAGCAGTTACAGGGCTAACTATGGCTACACCTTC.